The 28 T cell receptor beta chains below were found in one sample sequenced in a study of cytomegalovirus exposure and HLA in healthy donors. Vbeta (60) and Jbeta (13) primers were used in the PCR. The protocol was immunoSEQ multiplex PCR, while the TCRdb copy is restricted to in-frame clones and leaves out a portion. The top ten clones hold more than 2.5% of a sample with under 70,000 clones, 77% of them seen once. The specimen sequenced was PBMCs. Every receptor here comes from a female donor in good health and CMV-seronegative.

The chain links TRBV2 to TRBJ1-4; the D is unclear. CDR1 and CDR2 from the germline V gene are SNHLY and FYNNEI. V dropped 4 bases and J dropped 3 bases, with 12 bases sitting between them. This CDR3 is 15 amino acids long. CDR3 loop: CASSVFVGANEKLFF. CDR3 DNA sequence: TGTGCCAGCAGTGTATTCGTGGGCGCTAATGAAAAACTGTTTTTT.

The CDR3 loop is CASQLAGSTDTQYF. The CDR3 region has the DNA TGTGCCAGTCAGCTAGCGGGTAGCACAGATACGCAGTATTTT. V and J are TRBV6-5 and TRBJ2-3, with 8 bases aligning to TRBD2. Losses at the gene ends were 9 bases for V and 0 bases for J; bases not matched to a gene: 5. The CDR3 is 14 residues long. Germline loops: CDR1 MNHEY, CDR2 SVGAGI.

This chain joins TRBV12-5 and TRBJ2-1, with TRBD1 as a possible D gene (6 bases). Germline V CDR1 and CDR2: LGHNT, FRNRAP. This CDR3 spans 14 amino acids. V lost 0 bases and J lost 6, with 9 bases in between. The CDR3 loop is CASGLVTGRNEQFF. The CDR3 bases are TGTGCTAGTGGTTTGGTCACAGGGCGCAATGAGCAGTTCTTC.

The genes are TRBV10-3 and TRBJ2-1; D not certain. CDR3 length: 15 residues. V was pared by 1 base and J by 1 base, with 8 bases between. Germline-derived CDR1 and CDR2 are ENHRY and SYGVKD. CDR3 protein: CAISEFGFSYNEQFF. CDR3 DNA: TGTGCCATCAGTGAGTTCGGGTTTTCCTACAATGAGCAGTTCTTC.

This clone has only a few counts. The rearrangement joins TRBV7-2 to TRBJ2-1; 8 nucleotides line up with TRBD2. The V gene end was trimmed by 3 bases and the J gene end by 2 bases; junction bases not matched to a gene: 3. The CDR3 consists of 15 residues. Germline CDR1 SGHTA, CDR2 FQGNSA. The CDR3 here is CASSLRGVTYNEQFF. The CDR3 DNA follows: TGTGCCAGCAGCTTGCGGGGGGTCACCTACAATGAGCAGTTCTTC.

In nucleotides, the CDR3 is TGTGCCATCAGTGAGTCACGAGCGGGAGTCCCTGATACGCAGTATTTT. This codes for CAISESRAGVPDTQYF. The rearrangement joins TRBV10-3 to TRBJ2-3; 8 bases align to TRBD2. From germline, CDR1 is ENHRY and CDR2 SYGVKD. The trim removed 0 bases at V and 6 bases at J, leaving 8 bases unmatched. CDR3 size: 16 residues.

The chain has TRBV5-4 and TRBJ2-2, with 7 bases lining up with TRBD1. In germline, CDR1 is SGHNT, CDR2 YYREEE (reference sequence). The CDR3 is made up of 15 amino acids. Trimming at V came to 4 bases and at J to 7 bases, leaving 10 bases not matched to a gene. The CDR3 loop reads CASSGTGVGSGELFF. CDR3 bases: TGTGCCAGCAGCGGAACAGGGGTTGGTAGCGGGGAGCTGTTTTTT.

This chain links TRBV18 with TRBJ2-5; no clear D gene. CDR3 length: 13 amino acids. Germline assignment: CDR1 KGHSH and CDR2 LQKENI. Trimming left V 2 bases short and J 4 bases short, with 8 bases between. The CDR3 region is CASSPSGAETQYF. Here the CDR3 DNA reads TGTGCCAGCTCACCATCGGGTGCAGAGACCCAGTACTTC.

The chain carries TRBV7-8 and TRBJ2-1; tentatively, D is TRBD2 (6 bases). The V and J ends lost 5 bases and 0 bases respectively, with 11 bases between them. CDR1 is SGHVS and CDR2 is FQNEAQ in the germline V gene. This CDR3 comprises 15 residues. The DNA for the CDR3 is TGTGCCAGCAGCACCACTAGCAACTCCTACAATGAGCAGTTCTTC. It yields the protein CASSTTSNSYNEQFF.

The V and J genes are TRBV28 and TRBJ1-5; 9 bases line up with TRBD1. The CDR3 is made up of 15 amino acids. Germline trimming cut 4 bases from V and 7 bases from J; bases unmatched to any gene: 8. Germline V gives CDR1 MDHEN, CDR2 SYDVKM. CDR3 coding DNA: TGTGCCAGCAGTTCCCCGGGACAGGGCGACCAGCCCCAGCATTTT. The encoded protein is CASSSPGQGDQPQHF.

This clone showed up just once. J is TRBJ1-3 and V is TRBV30; D remains ambiguous. Germline lookup yields CDR1 GTSNPN and CDR2 SVGIG (reference sequence). The CDR3 sequence is 13 residues long. Trimming stripped 4 bases from V and 1 base from J, with 8 bases between. The CDR3, as DNA: TGTGCCTGGAACGCAGATTCTGGAAACACCATATATTTT. This gives the protein CAWNADSGNTIYF.

The chain couples TRBV7-9 to TRBJ2-2; D is perhaps TRBD1 (6 bases). This CDR3 has 16 residues. Germline V CDR1 and CDR2: SEHNR, FQNEAQ (reference sequence). V lost 5 bases, J lost 2 bases, and 15 bases lay in between. This chain's CDR3 is CASSLSGAQNTGELFF. CDR3 coding DNA: TGTGCCAGCAGCCTTTCAGGGGCCCAAAACACCGGGGAGCTGTTTTTT.

In this sample, this clone turned up a few times. This chain joins TRBV19 and TRBJ2-2; 7 bases agree with TRBD2. Germline lookup yields CDR1 LNHDA and CDR2 SQIVND (reference sequence). The CDR3 totals 15 residues. The trim removed 5 bases at V and 5 bases at J, leaving 8 bases unmatched. For the CDR3, the DNA is TGTGCCAGTAGTGAGGGAGGGAGGGAAACCGGGGAGCTGTTTTTT. Residues: CASSEGGRETGELFF.

This clone appeared a few times. Different DNA sequences within this sample yield the same CDR3. J is TRBJ2-1 and V is TRBV29-1, with a tentative D call TRBD2 (5 bases). V lost 0 bases and J lost 5, with 8 bases in between. Germline V lookup: CDR1 SQVTM, CDR2 ANQGSEA. CDR3 length equals 13 residues. Here the CDR3 DNA reads TGCAGCGTTGAAGATTGGCGGGACAATGAGCAGTTCTTC. It codes for CSVEDWRDNEQFF.

This clone is a singleton in its sample. V usage is TRBV4-1 and J usage is TRBJ2-3, with TRBD2 matching 9 bases. The CDR3 totals 17 residues. Germline CDR1 and CDR2: MGHRA and YSYEKL. V shed 2 bases, J shed 5 bases, and the junction held 11 bases outside the gene matches. Here the CDR3 reads CASSQQGLAVPLDTQYF. The CDR3 region has the DNA TGCGCCAGCAGCCAACAGGGACTAGCAGTCCCCTTAGATACGCAGTATTTT.

The table lists this clone with a count of one. The V call is TRBV6-5, the J call TRBJ2-2, with 10 bases identical to TRBD2. The length of the CDR3 is 14 residues. V trimming: 5 bases; J trimming: 6 bases; junction bases outside the gene matches: 3. CDR1 and CDR2 (germline): MNHEY, SVGAGI. The CDR3 DNA reads as TGTGCCAGCAGTGCTCTAGCGGGAGCCGGGGAGCTGTTTTTT. Its translation is CASSALAGAGELFF.

The V and J genes are TRBV4-2 and TRBJ1-4; tentative D call: TRBD1 (5 bases). Germline V lookup: CDR1 LGHNA, CDR2 YNFKEQ. Trimming took 4 bases from V and 3 from J, leaving 12 bases between them. This CDR3 is built from 15 residues. The CDR3 loop reads CASSRRGESNEKLFF. The CDR3 DNA sequence: TGTGCCAGCAGCCGGCGGGGGGAGTCTAATGAAAAACTGTTTTTT.

CDR3: CASYGPSLYEQFF. Written as DNA, the CDR3 is TGTGCCAGCTATGGGCCTAGCCTGTATGAGCAGTTCTTC. The V and J genes are TRBV21-1 and TRBJ2-1; TRBD2 is the table's D call, not checked against the DNA. TRBV21-1 is a known pseudogene. The CDR3 runs to 13 residues.

The V gene is TRBV25-1, the J gene TRBJ2-7; D may be TRBD1 (6 bases). Trimming shortened V by 5 bases and J by 2 bases, and 13 bases separated the two germline ends. CDR1 is MGHDK, CDR2 SYGVNS, per germline. This CDR3 has 14 residues. The CDR3 sequence is CASSPLQGPYEQYF. CDR3 nucleotide sequence: TGTGCCAGCAGTCCCTTACAGGGTCCCTACGAGCAGTACTTC.

The chain recombines TRBV28 with TRBJ2-7, with 10 bases matching TRBD2. The J segment lost 4 bases and the V segment lost 2 bases, leaving 5 bases of the junction unmatched. This CDR3 contains 15 residues. Germline V gene sequence: CDR1 MDHEN, CDR2 SYDVKM. CDR3 sequence (DNA): TGTGCCAGCAGTTTACGGACTAGCGGTCTGTACGAGCAGTACTTC. This gives the protein CASSLRTSGLYEQYF.

The sample holds one count of this clone. The rearrangement joins TRBV18 to TRBJ2-5; weak D call: TRBD1 (6 bases). The germline CDR1 and CDR2 sequences are KGHSH and LQKENI. This CDR3 is built from 15 residues. With 1 base removed from V and 2 bases from J, the gap between germline ends came to 11 bases. CDR3 residues: CASSPRAGQQETQYF. Written as DNA, the CDR3 is TGTGCCAGCTCACCACGAGCCGGACAGCAAGAGACCCAGTACTTC.

The chain combines TRBV7-9 with TRBJ1-1, with D maybe TRBD1 (5 bases). The CDR3 runs 14 residues. V was shortened by 4 bases and J by 4 bases, with 13 bases between the two germline ends. Germline V gives CDR1 SEHNR, CDR2 FQNEAQ (reference sequence). The CDR3 sequence: CASSSQDRFTEAFF. The CDR3 DNA reads as TGTGCCAGCAGCTCTCAAGACAGATTCACTGAAGCTTTCTTT.

The V gene is TRBV18, the J gene TRBJ1-4; possibly TRBD1 for D (5 bases). The V end was cut by 1 base, the J end by 3 bases, with 9 bases between. CDR1 is KGHSH and CDR2 is LQKENI in the germline V gene. The CDR3 has 15 residues. The CDR3 DNA follows: TGTGCCAGCTCACCACTTCGGGACTCTAATGAAAAACTGTTTTTT. As protein: CASSPLRDSNEKLFF.

This clone was recorded a few times. The J gene is TRBJ2-3, the V gene TRBV29-1; 7 nucleotides line up with TRBD2. The length of the CDR3 is 15 residues. Germline V gene lookup returns CDR1 SQVTM and CDR2 ANQGSEA. The trim removed 4 bases at V and 3 bases at J, leaving 10 bases unmatched. In DNA, the CDR3 is TGCAGCGTTGTTCGTTCTAGCGGCCCAACAGATACGCAGTATTTT. Its protein is CSVVRSSGPTDTQYF.

This clone occurred once. The rearrangement uses TRBV9 and TRBJ2-5, with a tentative D call TRBD2 (5 bases). The germline CDR1 and CDR2 sequences are SGDLS and YYNGEE. Trimming shortened V by 4 bases and J by 0 bases, and 7 bases separated the two germline ends. This CDR3 has 13 residues. The CDR3 region has the DNA TGTGCCAGCAGCCCCGGGGACCAAGAGACCCAGTACTTC. It is translated as CASSPGDQETQYF.

The rearrangement joins TRBV6-5 to TRBJ2-5; weak D call: TRBD1 (6 bases). The CDR3 totals 14 residues. Germline V gene sequence: CDR1 MNHEY, CDR2 SVGAGI. Trimming removed 2 bases at V and 4 bases at J, with 11 bases between. CDR3 coding DNA: TGTGCCAGCAGTTACGCAGGGGATGCAGAGACCCAGTACTTC. Translation: CASSYAGDAETQYF.

The chain carries TRBV9 and TRBJ1-1, with D hard to call. This CDR3 contains 14 residues. CDR1 and CDR2 from the germline V gene are SGDLS and YYNGEE. V lost 3 bases and J lost 3, with 12 bases in between. The DNA for the CDR3 is TGTGCCAGCAGCGCTATCTACGCCCACACTGAAGCTTTCTTT. Protein product: CASSAIYAHTEAFF.

This clone was found a few times. J is TRBJ2-6 and V is TRBV2; TRBD1 is a possible D gene (5 bases). Trimming shortened V by 3 bases and J by 2 bases, and 8 bases separated the two germline ends. CDR1 and CDR2 (germline): SNHLY, FYNNEI. This CDR3 is built from 15 residues. The CDR3 spells CASSESGPGANVLTF. The DNA of the CDR3 is TGTGCCAGCAGTGAGTCAGGGCCTGGGGCCAACGTCCTGACTTTC.